These 20 T cell receptor beta chains came from one sample sequenced in a study of identical twins. TCRdb recomputed calls from the 5' RACE reads with MiXCR, one row per CDR3 protein. The sample contains roughly 230,000 distinct CDR3 sequences, roughly 8.7% of which appear only once. This same sample was also taken into another study, of yellow fever vaccine responses in identical twins.

What was sequenced was CD8+ T cells sorted from blood. These receptor sequences come from a woman under 30 in good health.

This clonotype came up a few times. The rearrangement links TRBV29-1 to TRBJ2-1; D is ambiguous. Looked up from germline, CDR1 is SQVTM and CDR2 is ANQGSEA. The CDR3 runs 13 residues. Between the trimmed V and J ends, which lost 0 bases and 3 bases, there was a span of 6 bases. CDR3: CSVEEVNYNEQFF. As DNA, the CDR3 is TGCAGCGTTGAAGAGGTCAACTACAATGAGCAGTTCTTC.

This clonotype was picked up many times. The chain carries TRBV2 and TRBJ2-7; 7 bases line up with TRBD1. V shed 6 bases and J 3 bases; nucleotides not matched to a gene: 11. The CDR3 totals 15 residues. In germline, CDR1 is SNHLY, CDR2 FYNNEI. CDR3 DNA sequence: TGTGCCAGCAGGGATCCGGGACAGAAAAACTACGAGCAGTACTTC. Its protein is CASRDPGQKNYEQYF.

This clonotype was picked up a small number of times. This chain links TRBV4-3 with TRBJ2-5; D is unresolved. The CDR3 runs 15 residues. The ends were cut back, 3 bases at V and 2 bases at J, with 13 bases in the middle. Germline V gene sequence: CDR1 LGHNA, CDR2 YSLEER. The DNA of the CDR3 is TGCGCCAGCAGCCACGGTCCGGGTTTACAAGAGACCCAGTACTTC. It yields the protein CASSHGPGLQETQYF.

This clonotype was recorded many times. The J gene is TRBJ2-2, the V gene TRBV4-3; 7 bases align to TRBD2. The junction had 1 base not matched to a gene; V was cut back by 0 bases and J by 3 bases. This CDR3 is built from 15 residues. Per the germline V gene, CDR1 is LGHNA and CDR2 is YSLEER. CDR3 sequence: CASSQERGDTGELFF. The CDR3 DNA is TGCGCCAGCAGCCAAGAACGGGGGGACACCGGGGAGCTGTTTTTT.

V gene TRBV7-9 combines with J gene TRBJ2-3; D might be TRBD1 (6 bases). Trimming pared 5 bases from V and 2 bases from J, leaving 20 bases between. Germline CDR1 is SEHNR and CDR2 is FQNEAQ (reference sequence). The CDR3 covers 17 residues. Here the CDR3 DNA reads TGTGCCAGCAGCCTGACCCGGGACAAAGAGTTCACAGATACGCAGTATTTT. This translates into CASSLTRDKEFTDTQYF. Using reference TRBV7-9 and TRBJ2-3 for the parts outside the CDR3, the full variable domain is DTGVSQNPRHKITKRGQNVTFRCDPISEHNRLYWYRQTLGQGPEFLTYFQNEAQLEKSRLLSDRFSAERPKGSFSTLEIQRTEQGDSAMYLCASSLTRDKEFTDTQYFGPGTRLTVL.

This clonotype has only a few counts. The chain uses TRBV7-6 and TRBJ2-2; 14 positions match TRBD2. V gave up 3 bases and J gave up 0 bases; unmatched junction bases: 9. The CDR3 is 20 residues long. CDR1 is SGHVS and CDR2 is FNYEAQ in the germline V gene. The CDR3 coding sequence is TGTGCCAGCAGCTTGGTGACCGGGACTAGCGGGGGAACGAACACCGGGGAGCTGTTTTTT. It is translated as CASSLVTGTSGGTNTGELFF. Based on the CDR3 plus reference TRBV7-6 and TRBJ2-2, the full variable domain is GAGVSQSPRYKVTKRGQDVALRCDPISGHVSLYWYRQALGQGPEFLTYFNYEAQQDKSGLPNDRFSAERPEGSISTLTIQRTEQRDSAMYRCASSLVTGTSGGTNTGELFFGEGSRLTVL.

This clonotype came up a few times. The chain has TRBV20-1 and TRBJ2-2; maybe TRBD2 (5 bases). Germline-derived CDR1 and CDR2 are DFQATT and SNEGSKA (reference sequence). Between the trimmed V and J ends, which lost 5 bases and 7 bases, there was a span of 11 bases. The CDR3 runs 12 residues. The CDR3 is CSAEGRVGELFF. CDR3 nucleotides: TGCAGTGCTGAGGGCCGGGTCGGGGAGCTGTTTTTT.

This clonotype was recorded a few times. The rearrangement links TRBV6-4 to TRBJ2-3; D unresolved. Per germline, CDR1 MRHNA and CDR2 SNTAGT. V was shortened by 8 bases and J by 6 bases, with 12 bases between the two germline ends. The CDR3 runs to 12 residues. This CDR3 is CASGPPPDTQYF. CDR3 nucleotide sequence: TGTGCCAGCGGTCCTCCTCCGGATACGCAGTATTTT.

The rearrangement uses TRBV9 and TRBJ2-3; D is tentatively TRBD1 or TRBD2 (6 bases each). The CDR3 extends over 14 amino acids. The germline gives CDR1 SGDLS, CDR2 YYNGEE. The V end was cut by 0 bases, the J end by 6 bases, with 11 bases between. The CDR3: CASSVAGALDTQYF. The DNA of the CDR3 is TGTGCCAGCAGCGTAGCGGGGGCGTTGGATACGCAGTATTTT. The complete variable domain, with remaining parts taken from reference TRBV9 and TRBJ2-3, reads DSGVTQTPKHLITATGQRVTLRCSPRSGDLSVYWYQQSLDQGLQFLIQYYNGEERAKGNILERFSAQQFPDLHSELNLSSLELGDSALYFCASSVAGALDTQYFGPGTRLTVL.

In its sample, this clonotype was seen a few times. The genes are TRBV12-3 or TRBV12-4 and TRBJ2-1; D remains unclear. Between the trimmed V and J ends, which lost 6 bases and 8 bases, there was a span of 11 bases. The CDR3 is made up of 12 amino acids. In DNA form, the CDR3 reads TGTGCCAGCAGAAATAATTTGGATGAGCAGTTCTTC. Translating it yields CASRNNLDEQFF.

This chain connects TRBV27 to TRBJ2-7; 8 nucleotides match TRBD1. The CDR3 extends over 16 amino acids. Germline assignment: CDR1 MNHEY and CDR2 SMNVEV (reference sequence). J gave up 4 bases and V 4 bases, and 12 bases lay outside the gene matches. CDR3 region: CASSSRTGTGAYEQYF. CDR3 in DNA: TGTGCCAGCAGTTCCCGGACCGGGACAGGAGCTTACGAGCAGTACTTC.

J is TRBJ2-1 and V is TRBV27; D may correspond to TRBD1 or TRBD2 (6 bases each). Germline CDR1 MNHEY, CDR2 SMNVEV (reference sequence). Trimming left V 4 bases short and J 4 bases short, with 17 bases between. This CDR3 region has 16 residues. CDR3 nucleotides: TGTGCCAGCAGTTCGGAAGGGGGGAGAAGGTACAATGAGCAGTTCTTC. As protein: CASSSEGGRRYNEQFF.

This sequence joins TRBV12-3 or TRBV12-4 and TRBJ2-3; 11 bases match TRBD2. With 0 bases clipped from V and 5 bases from J, the junction kept 7 bases outside the gene matches. The CDR3 extends over 17 amino acids. The CDR3 loop is CASSLAQLAGGEDTQYF. As DNA, the CDR3 is TGTGCCAGCAGTTTAGCGCAGCTAGCGGGGGGAGAAGATACGCAGTATTTT.

In this sample, this clonotype turned up many times. The rearrangement joins TRBV28 to TRBJ2-3, with D perhaps assigned TRBD1 or TRBD2 (7 bases each). Trimming pared 5 bases from V and 8 bases from J, leaving 17 bases between. In germline, CDR1 is MDHEN, CDR2 SYDVKM. The CDR3 loop spans 14 amino acids. As DNA, the CDR3 is TGTGCCAGCAGTCCCCGGGCAGGGGGGGGTACGCAGTATTTT. Protein: CASSPRAGGGTQYF.

This clonotype was found a few times. The chain combines TRBV5-6 with TRBJ1-1; D unresolved. CDR1 is SGHDT and CDR2 is YYEEEE in the germline V gene. The CDR3 totals 11 residues. V lost 0 bases and J 5 bases, leaving 2 bases between the germline ends. CDR3 DNA: TGTGCCAGCAGCTTGGTAACTGAAGCTTTCTTT. Its protein is CASSLVTEAFF.

The V call is TRBV6-6, the J call TRBJ2-1; D uncertain. Germline assignment: CDR1 MNHNY and CDR2 SVGAGI (reference sequence). This CDR3 comprises 13 residues. Trimming took 5 bases from V and 0 from J, leaving 5 bases between them. Here the CDR3 DNA reads TGTGCCAGCAGTAGGGCCTCCTACAATGAGCAGTTCTTC. This sequence encodes CASSRASYNEQFF.

There are many counts of this clonotype. The chain recombines TRBV20-1 with TRBJ2-1; D might be TRBD1 (5 bases). Per germline, CDR1 DFQATT and CDR2 SNEGSKA (reference sequence). The CDR3 runs to 14 residues. The ends were cut back, 6 bases at V and 3 bases at J, with 15 bases in the middle. CDR3 residues: CSASDSSDYNEQFF. CDR3 sequence (DNA): TGCAGTGCCAGCGACAGTTCGGACTACAATGAGCAGTTCTTC.

This clonotype appeared a few times. The chain combines TRBV4-1 with TRBJ2-7; no reliable D call. Germline V CDR1 and CDR2: MGHRA, YSYEKL. The CDR3 runs 14 residues. V dropped 5 bases and J dropped 0 bases, with 11 bases sitting between them. DNA of the CDR3: TGCGCCAGCAGCGGGAATGGTTACTCCTACGAGCAGTACTTC. This translates into CASSGNGYSYEQYF.

This clonotype was observed a few times. The genes are TRBV4-3 and TRBJ2-7; D possibly uses TRBD1 or TRBD2 (7 bases each). CDR1 is LGHNA and CDR2 is YSLEER in the germline V gene. V was trimmed by 0 bases and J by 5 bases, leaving 11 bases between them. This CDR3 spans 14 amino acids. The CDR3 coding sequence is TGCGCCAGCAGCCAAGACAGGGGGGGCCACGAGCAGTACTTC. Its translation: CASSQDRGGHEQYF.

The rearrangement joins TRBV20-1 to TRBJ2-7; tentative D call: TRBD1 (5 bases). Trimming stripped 0 bases from V and 9 bases from J, with 21 bases between. Germline CDR1 is DFQATT and CDR2 is SNEGSKA (reference sequence). This CDR3 has 15 residues. This CDR3 reads CSARDLQGSYEVQYF. The DNA for the CDR3 is TGCAGTGCTAGAGATCTCCAGGGATCATACGAGGTGCAGTACTTC.